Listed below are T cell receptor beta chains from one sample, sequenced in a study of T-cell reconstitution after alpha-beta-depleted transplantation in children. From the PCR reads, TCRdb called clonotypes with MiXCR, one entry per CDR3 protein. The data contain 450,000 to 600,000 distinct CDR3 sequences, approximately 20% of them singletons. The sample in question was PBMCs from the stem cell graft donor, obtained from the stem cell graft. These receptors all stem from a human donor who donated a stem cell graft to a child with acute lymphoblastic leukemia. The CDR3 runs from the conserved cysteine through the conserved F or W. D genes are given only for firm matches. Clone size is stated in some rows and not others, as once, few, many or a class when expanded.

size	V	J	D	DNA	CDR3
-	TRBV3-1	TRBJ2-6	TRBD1	TGTGCCAGCAGCAACTCGACAGGGGGCTCTGGGGCCAACGTCCTGACTTTC	CASSNSTGGSGANVLTF
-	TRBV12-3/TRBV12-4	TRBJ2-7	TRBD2	TGTGCCAGCAGTTTTACGGGTCTAGCGGGAGCCGAGCAGTACTTC	CASSFTGLAGAEQYF
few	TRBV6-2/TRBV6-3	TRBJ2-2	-	TGTGCCAGCACGGTGGGAACCGGGGAGCTGTTTTTT	CASTVGTGELFF
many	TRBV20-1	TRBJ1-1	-	TGCAGTGCTAGGATAGGGTCGAACACTGAAGCTTTCTTT	CSARIGSNTEAFF
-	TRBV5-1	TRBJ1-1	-	TGCGCCAGCAGCGTATTACAGGGCTACGGCACTGAAGCTTTCTTT	CASSVLQGYGTEAFF
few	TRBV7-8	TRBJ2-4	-	TGTGCCAGCAGCTTAGACCGGCTAGCCAAAAACATTCAGTACTTC	CASSLDRLAKNIQYF
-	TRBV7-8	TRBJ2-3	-	TGTGCCAGCACTACGGCCGGGGATACGCAGTATTTT	CASTTAGDTQYF
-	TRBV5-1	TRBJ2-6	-	TGCGCCAGCGGCCCGGCTGGGGCCAACGTCCTGACTTTC	CASGPAGANVLTF
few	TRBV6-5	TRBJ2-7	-	TGTGCCAGCAGTTCGAACCGGGACGGCCGTAACGAGCAGTACTTC	CASSSNRDGRNEQYF
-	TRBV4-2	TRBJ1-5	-	TGTGCCAGCAGCCAAGGCTGGGCGGGGGGCGCAAGCAATCAGCCCCAGCATTTT	CASSQGWAGGASNQPQHF
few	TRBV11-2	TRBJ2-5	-	TGTGCCAGCAGCTTAGATCACAGCGAGGAGACCCAGTACTTC	CASSLDHSEETQYF
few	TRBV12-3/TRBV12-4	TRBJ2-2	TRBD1	TGTGCCAGCAGTTTAGGGACAGGGACAACCGGGGAGCTGTTTTTT	CASSLGTGTTGELFF
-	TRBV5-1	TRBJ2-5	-	TGCGCCAGCAGCCCCGGGGACTCGGGCTGGGAGACCCAGTACTTC	CASSPGDSGWETQYF
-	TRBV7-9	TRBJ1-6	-	TGTGCCAGCAGCCCGACCAACGGGGGCTCACCCCTCCACTTT	CASSPTNGGSPLHF
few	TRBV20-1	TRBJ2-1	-	TGCAGTGCTAGAGAAGGAGGGACTGGTCGCAATGAGCAGTTCTTC	CSAREGGTGRNEQFF